Included here is one TCR beta chain sequence, with context. Authors' methods: Reference gene primer amplification gave estimated nucleated cell counts. Generated by immunoSEQ multiplex PCR, the TCRdb table keeps only in-frame clones and is missing some. V and J calls plus clone size are reproduced from that table; the DNA served to infer D and trimming. Among 250,000 to 350,000 clones listed, 87% were seen once. This sample stems from a study of blood T cell repertoires in COVID-19. Turning to the study itself: The United States, Italy and Spain supplied acute and convalescent COVID-19 samples. In each case, the material was cDNA or gDNA derived from T cells, B-cell-depleted T cells, or PBMCs.

There are 14 residues in the CDR3. The V end was cut by 3 bases, the J end by 3 bases, with 9 bases between. CDR1 and CDR2 from the germline V gene are MDHEN and SYDVKM. This clonotype originated in a woman aged 45-60 years who had recovered from COVID-19. The sequenced sample consisted of peripheral blood. The V and J genes are TRBV28 and TRBJ1-5; TRBD1 might be the D (5 bases). The CDR3 region has the DNA TGTGCCAGCAGTTTTTGGGGACTCAATCAGCCCCAGCATTTT. It encodes CASSFWGLNQPQHF.